This T cell receptor beta chain was captured in a study of T-cell memory formation after mild COVID-19. Study results and caveats: Some clones that responded turned up in pre-infection memory, which suggests that cross-reactive memory joined in.

The CDR3 is 15 residues long. V was shortened by 6 bases and J by 4 bases, with 17 bases between the two germline ends. CDR1 and CDR2 (germline): LNHDA, SQIVND (reference sequence). TCRdb reprocessed the 5' RACE reads via MiXCR and lists one record per CDR3 protein. The table includes about 44,000 distinct CDR3 sequences, around 6.1% detected once. This clonotype has only a few counts. The antigen remains undetermined. The chain joins TRBV19 to TRBJ2-3; the D gene is possibly TRBD1 (5 bases). The receptor's source is an adult who had mild COVID-19 (a few samples of this study predate the infection). Cell type and time point are not known. The sequencing input was PBMCs or a T cell subset sorted from them (not recorded which). CDR3 coding DNA: TGTGCCAGTAGGACCTCAGGGATTTTCGCAGATACGCAGTATTTT. Its translation is CASRTSGIFADTQYF. The variable domain in full, completed from reference TRBV19 and TRBJ2-3, reads DGGITQSPKYLFRKEGQNVTLSCEQNLNHDAMYWYRQDPGQGLRLIYYSQIVNDFQKGDIAEGYSVSREKKESFPLTVTSAQKNPTAFYLCASRTSGIFADTQYFGPGTRLTVL.